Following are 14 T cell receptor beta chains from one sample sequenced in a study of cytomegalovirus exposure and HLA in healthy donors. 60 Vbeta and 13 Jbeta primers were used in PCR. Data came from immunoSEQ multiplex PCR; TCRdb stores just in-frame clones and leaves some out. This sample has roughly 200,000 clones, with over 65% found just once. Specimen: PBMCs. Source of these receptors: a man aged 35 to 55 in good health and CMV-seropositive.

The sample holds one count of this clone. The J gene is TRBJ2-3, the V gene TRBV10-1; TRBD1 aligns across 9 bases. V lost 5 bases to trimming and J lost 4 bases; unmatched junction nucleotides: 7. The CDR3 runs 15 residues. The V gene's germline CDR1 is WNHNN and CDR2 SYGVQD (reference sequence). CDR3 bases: TGCGCCAGCAGTCCGGACAGGGGTGGCGCAGATACGCAGTATTTT. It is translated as CASSPDRGGADTQYF.

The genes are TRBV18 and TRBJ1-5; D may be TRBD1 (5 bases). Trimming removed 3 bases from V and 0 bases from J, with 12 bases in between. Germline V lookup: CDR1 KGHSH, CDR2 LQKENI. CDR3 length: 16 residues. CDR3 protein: CASSPQGMVSNQPQHF. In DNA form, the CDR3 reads TGTGCCAGCTCACCCCAGGGTATGGTTAGCAATCAGCCCCAGCATTTT.

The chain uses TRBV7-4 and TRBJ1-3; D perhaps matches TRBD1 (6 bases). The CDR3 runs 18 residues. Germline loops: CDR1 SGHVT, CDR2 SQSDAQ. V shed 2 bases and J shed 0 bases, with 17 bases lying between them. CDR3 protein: CASSLSPVGQHSGNTIYF. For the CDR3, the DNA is TGTGCCAGCAGCTTATCCCCTGTCGGACAGCACTCTGGAAACACCATATATTTT.

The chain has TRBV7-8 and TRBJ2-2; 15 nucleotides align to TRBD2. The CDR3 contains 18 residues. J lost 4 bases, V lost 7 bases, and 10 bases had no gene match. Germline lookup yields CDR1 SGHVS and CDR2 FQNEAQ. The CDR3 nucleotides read TGTGCCAGCACCATCGGGACTAGCGGGGGGAAACCCACCGGGGAGCTGTTTTTT. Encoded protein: CASTIGTSGGKPTGELFF. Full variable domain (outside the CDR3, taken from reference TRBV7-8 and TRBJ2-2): GAGVSQSPRYKVAKRGQDVALRCDPISGHVSLFWYQQALGQGPEFLTYFQNEAQLDKSGLPSDRFFAERPEGSVSTLKIQRTQQEDSAVYLCASTIGTSGGKPTGELFFGEGSRLTVL.

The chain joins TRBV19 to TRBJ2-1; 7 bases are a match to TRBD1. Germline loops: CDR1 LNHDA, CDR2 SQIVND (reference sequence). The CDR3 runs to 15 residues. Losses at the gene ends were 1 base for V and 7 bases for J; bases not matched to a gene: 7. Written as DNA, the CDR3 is TGTGCCAGTAGTATAGGCAACAGGGGAGTGAATGAGCAGTTCTTC. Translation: CASSIGNRGVNEQFF.

The CDR3 here is CASSIGVTEPNTIYF. The DNA of the CDR3 is TGTGCCAGTAGTATAGGAGTGACAGAGCCAAACACCATATATTTT. The V call is TRBV19, the J call TRBJ1-3; perhaps TRBD1 as D (5 bases). Germline V gene data show CDR1 as LNHDA and CDR2 as SQIVND (reference sequence). The CDR3 extends over 15 amino acids. Trimming removed 1 base at V and 6 bases at J, with 13 bases between.

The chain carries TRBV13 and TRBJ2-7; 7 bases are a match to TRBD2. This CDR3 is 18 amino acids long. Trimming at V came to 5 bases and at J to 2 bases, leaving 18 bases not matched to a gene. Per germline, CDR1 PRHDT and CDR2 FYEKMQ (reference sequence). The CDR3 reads CASSPDRKSGARTYEQYF. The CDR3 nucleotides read TGTGCCAGCAGCCCTGATAGGAAAAGCGGGGCGAGGACCTACGAGCAGTACTTC.

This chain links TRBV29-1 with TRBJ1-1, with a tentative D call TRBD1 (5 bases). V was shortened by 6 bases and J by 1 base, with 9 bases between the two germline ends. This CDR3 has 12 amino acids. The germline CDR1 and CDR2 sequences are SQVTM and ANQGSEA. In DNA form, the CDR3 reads TGCAGCGTCAGACAGCAGAACACTGAAGCTTTCTTT. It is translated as CSVRQQNTEAFF.

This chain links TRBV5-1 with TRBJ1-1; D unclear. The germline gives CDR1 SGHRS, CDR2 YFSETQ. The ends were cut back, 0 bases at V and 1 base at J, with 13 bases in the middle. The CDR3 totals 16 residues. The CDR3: CASSLEPGSGNTEAFF. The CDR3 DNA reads TGCGCCAGCAGCTTGGAGCCGGGGTCGGGGAACACTGAAGCTTTCTTT.

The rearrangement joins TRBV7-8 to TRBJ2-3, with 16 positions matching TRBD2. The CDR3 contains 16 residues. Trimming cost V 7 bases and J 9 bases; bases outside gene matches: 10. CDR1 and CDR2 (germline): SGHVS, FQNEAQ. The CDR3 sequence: CASTEGLAGGVTTQYF. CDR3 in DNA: TGTGCCAGCACCGAGGGACTAGCGGGAGGGGTCACGACGCAGTATTTT. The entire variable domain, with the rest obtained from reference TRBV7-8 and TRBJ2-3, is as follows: GAGVSQSPRYKVAKRGQDVALRCDPISGHVSLFWYQQALGQGPEFLTYFQNEAQLDKSGLPSDRFFAERPEGSVSTLKIQRTQQEDSAVYLCASTEGLAGGVTTQYFGPGTRLTVL.

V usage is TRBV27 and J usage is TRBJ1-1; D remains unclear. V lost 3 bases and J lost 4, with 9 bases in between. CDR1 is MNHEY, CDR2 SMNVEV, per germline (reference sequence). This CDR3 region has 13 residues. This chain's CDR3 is CASSLGQRTEAFF. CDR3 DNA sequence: TGTGCCAGCAGTTTGGGTCAGCGCACTGAAGCTTTCTTT.

Written as DNA, the CDR3 is TGTGCCAGCAGCTCACCCGGGGAGATTTACTCTGGGGCCAACGTCCTGACTTTC. Protein product: CASSSPGEIYSGANVLTF. The V call is TRBV9, the J call TRBJ2-6, with a possible D match to TRBD2 (5 bases). Germline V gene lookup returns CDR1 SGDLS and CDR2 YYNGEE. V was cut by 4 bases and J by 0 bases, with 17 bases left in between. The CDR3 loop spans 18 amino acids. The full variable domain, rest sourced from reference TRBV9 and TRBJ2-6, is DSGVTQTPKHLITATGQRVTLRCSPRSGDLSVYWYQQSLDQGLQFLIQYYNGEERAKGNILERFSAQQFPDLHSELNLSSLELGDSALYFCASSSPGEIYSGANVLTFGAGSRLTVL.

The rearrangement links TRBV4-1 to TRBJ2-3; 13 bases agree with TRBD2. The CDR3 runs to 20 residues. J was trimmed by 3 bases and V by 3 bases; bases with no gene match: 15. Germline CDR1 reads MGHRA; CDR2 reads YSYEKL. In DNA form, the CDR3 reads TGCGCCAGCAGCCAGGGGGCAGGGAGTGTGACTAGCGGGAGGACAGATACGCAGTATTTT. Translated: CASSQGAGSVTSGRTDTQYF.

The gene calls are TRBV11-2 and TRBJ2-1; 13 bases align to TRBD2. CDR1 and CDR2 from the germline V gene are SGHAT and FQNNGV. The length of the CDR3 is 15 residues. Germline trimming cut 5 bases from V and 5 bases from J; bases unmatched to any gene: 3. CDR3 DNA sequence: TGTGCCAGCAGCCCGGGGACTAGCGGGAACAATGAGCAGTTCTTC. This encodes CASSPGTSGNNEQFF.